The entry that follows covers one T cell receptor beta chain sequence. Its specificity is unknown. The method was immunoSEQ multiplex PCR; TCRdb's version includes in-frame clones alone and lacks a portion of them. The table lists about 1,800,000 clones, over 85% of them singletons. J lost 1 base, V lost 1 base, and 6 bases had no gene match. This CDR3 comprises 17 residues. Germline CDR1 reads SGHAT; CDR2 reads FQNNGV. Cells designated naive CD8 were CD45RO-negative and were positively selected for CCR7, with terminally differentiated effector memory CD45RA+ cells excluded. Caucasian adults residing in Nashville, Tennessee made up all the donors. The data were obtained in a study of shared clonotypes between healthy human individuals. Whole-study findings and limits: Of the naive CD4 clonotypes, roughly 5.2% were shared across several donors.

This sequence joins TRBV11-2 and TRBJ1-1, with 10 bases matching TRBD1. The sample was naive CD8+ T cells sorted from blood. The TCR originated in a man aged 18 to 30 in good health. The CDR3 loop is CASSLARTGGANTEAFF. The DNA of the CDR3 is TGTGCCAGCAGCTTAGCTAGGACAGGGGGGGCGAACACTGAAGCTTTCTTT.